The clone carrying this T cell receptor (beta chain) was seen at least ten times. Its antigen is as yet unknown. This specimen comes from a study of glioma-infiltrating T cells. Study-wide findings and caveats: Tissue-blood divergence was below expectation in non-neoplastic patients, above in gliomas. Only very few CDR3 sequences appeared in both tissue and blood.

Amplification of TCR alpha and beta CDR3 regions from RNA used iRepertoire nested multiplex PCR. Tissue mRNA or PBMC total RNA, 100-400 ng, went into one-step reverse transcription and amplification. Each CDR3 protein is one row after TCRdb ran MiXCR on the multiplex PCR reads. This sample has under 200,000 distinct CDR3 sequences, with approximately 40% found just once. This CDR3 is built from 18 residues. Trimming took 6 bases from V and 1 from J; bases not matched to a gene: 16. Germline lookup yields CDR1 MNHEY and CDR2 SMNVEV (reference sequence). The V and J genes are TRBV27 and TRBJ2-7, with 9 bases fitting TRBD1. The sample taken for sequencing was glioma tissue, nonneoplastic brain tissue, or PBMCs (not recorded which). The source is a human donor with low-grade glioma or glioblastoma, undergoing nonglioma brain surgery, or in good health (not recorded which). The CDR3 reads CASSTISGWDRVSYEQYF. The CDR3 DNA sequence: TGTGCCAGCAGCACGATCTCAGGATGGGACAGGGTTTCCTACGAGCAGTACTTC.